This T cell receptor beta chain came from a study of cytomegalovirus exposure and HLA in healthy donors. Study at large: There were roughly 120 million unique TCR beta sequences, drawn from roughly 200 million T cells, in an earlier analysis.

For this clone: The antigen remains unidentified.

General study points: HLA allele associations emerged for under 20,000 TCR beta sequences in a later analysis, at 0.05 false discovery rate.

The CDR3 loop spans 15 amino acids. CDR1 and CDR2 from the germline V gene are SGHRS and YFSETQ. Trimming took 5 bases from V and 4 from J; bases not matched to a gene: 9. Use of 60 Vbeta and 13 Jbeta primers characterized the PCR. The method was immunoSEQ multiplex PCR; TCRdb's version includes in-frame clones alone and lacks a portion of them. The repertoire holds some 90,000 clones, with about two thirds as singletons. The receptor's source is a man aged 45 to 65 in good health and CMV-seronegative. The chain uses TRBV5-1 and TRBJ2-1, with 7 positions matching TRBD1. Sequenced sample: PBMCs. The CDR3 nucleotides read TGCGCCAGCAGGTCCCCGGGACAGACTTACAATGAGCAGTTCTTC. Protein sequence: CASRSPGQTYNEQFF. The full variable domain, its missing parts supplied by reference TRBV5-1 and TRBJ2-1, is KAGVTQTPRYLIKTRGQQVTLSCSPISGHRSVSWYQQTPGQGLQFLFEYFSETQRNKGNFPGRFSGRQFSNSRSEMNVSTLELGDSALYLCASRSPGQTYNEQFFGPGTRLTVL.